In this sample, the clone carrying this TCR beta chain turned up a few times. Its antigen is not known. These data originate in a study of CD8 T cells in ankylosing spondylitis. Germline V CDR1 and CDR2: SQVTM, ANQGSEA. The CDR3 loop spans 12 amino acids. V was trimmed by 7 bases and J by 0 bases, leaving 9 bases between them. Study-wide findings and caveats: Reportedly, disease-linked clones are significantly enriched in ankylosing spondylitis patients' matched synovial fluid. In synovial fluid and blood from reactive arthritis, some motif variants were previously reported. Researchers report that disease-linked clones proved CD8+ and relatively rare in peripheral blood. For ankylosing spondylitis blood, a TCR beta motif of about eight highly homologous variants appeared characteristic.

Libraries of TCR beta came from quantitative 5'-RACE with molecular barcodes. TCRdb re-derived calls from the 5' RACE reads in MiXCR, one entry per CDR3 protein. The table has about 450,000 distinct CDR3 sequences, about 24% seen once. The rearrangement uses TRBV29-1 and TRBJ1-1; no clear D. Sequenced: blood, either unsorted or a sorted T cell fraction (not recorded which). This receptor was identified in a male donor with ankylosing spondylitis. This CDR3 is CSAIPVNTEAFF. The CDR3 region has the DNA TGCAGCGCCATTCCAGTGAACACTGAAGCTTTCTTT.